A selection of T cell receptor beta chains follows, all from one sample in a study of blood T cells in healthy people across ages. Using its own MiXCR run on the 5' RACE reads, TCRdb lists one record per CDR3 protein. The sample yields about 800,000 distinct CDR3 sequences, about 47% seen once. The sample taken for sequencing was blood. The source is an elderly man in good health. The CDR3 runs from the conserved cysteine through the conserved F or W. A D gene is named only where the DNA matches it firmly. Where a row states a size, it is once, few, many or the class of an expanded clone; other rows omit it.

v_call	d_call	clone_size	j_call	cdr3_nt	cdr3_aa
TRBV15	-	-	TRBJ2-3	TGTGCCACCAGGACCGGGACGGGAACTAGCACAGATACGCAGTATTTT	CATRTGTGTSTDTQYF
TRBV11-3	-	-	TRBJ2-7	TGTGCCAGCAGCTTAAGGACAGAGTACGAGCAGTACTTC	CASSLRTEYEQYF
TRBV7-3	TRBD2	-	TRBJ2-2	TGTGCCAGCAGCTTTTCGGGGGGGCTCAGCACCGGGGAGCTGTTTTTT	CASSFSGGLSTGELFF
TRBV2	TRBD2	-	TRBJ2-3	TGTGCCAGCAGTTCCCTAGCGGGGGCAAATACGCAGTATTTT	CASSSLAGANTQYF
TRBV10-3	-	many	TRBJ2-5	TGTGCCATCAGTGATGGTAGGGGTCCCCAAGAGACCCAGTACTTC	CAISDGRGPQETQYF
TRBV11-2	-	-	TRBJ2-1	TGTGCCGGCAGCTTAGATGCGAACAATGAGCAGTTCTTC	CAGSLDANNEQFF
TRBV28	TRBD2	-	TRBJ2-5	TGTGCCAGCAGTCCTACCCGGACTAGTAGAGAGACCCAGTACTTC	CASSPTRTSRETQYF
TRBV7-9	-	few	TRBJ2-2	TGTGCCAGCAGCTTAGTGGCGGTGAACACCGGGGAGCTGTTTTTT	CASSLVAVNTGELFF
TRBV12-3/TRBV12-4	TRBD1	-	TRBJ1-4	TGTGCCAGCAGTTTTCAGAGAACCGGGACAGGGGATGAAAAACTGTTTTTT	CASSFQRTGTGDEKLFF
TRBV18	TRBD2	few	TRBJ2-1	TGTGCCAGCTCACCAAATAGCGGGAGGTACAATGAGCAGTTCTTC	CASSPNSGRYNEQFF
TRBV6-5	-	-	TRBJ2-2	TGTGCCAGCAGCCTCGAGGGGGTGGTAGCCGGGGAGCTGTTTTTT	CASSLEGVVAGELFF
TRBV28	-	-	TRBJ1-2	TGTGCCAGCAGCTCCCCGGGCCCTGGAAGGGGCTACACCTTC	CASSSPGPGRGYTF
TRBV20-1	TRBD2	-	TRBJ2-3	TGCAGTGCTGGGGGGGGGCTAGCGGGACCTAGCACAGATACGCAGTATTTT	CSAGGGLAGPSTDTQYF
TRBV9	-	-	TRBJ2-5	TGTGCCAGCAGCGTAGACCTGGACTTCAATGAGCAGTACTTC	CASSVDLDFNEQYF
TRBV11-2	-	-	TRBJ2-1	TGTGCCAGCAGCCCCTGGGACCTTGCAAGTAATGAGCAGTTCTTC	CASSPWDLASNEQFF
TRBV20-1	TRBD2	-	TRBJ2-5	TGCAGTGCTACTACTAGCGGGAGGGGCTACAATGAGCAGTACTTC	CSATTSGRGYNEQYF
TRBV5-1	TRBD1	-	TRBJ2-3	TGCGCCAGCAGCAGAGGACAGGTGAACATAGATACGCAGTATTTT	CASSRGQVNIDTQYF
TRBV7-2	-	-	TRBJ2-3	TGTGCCAGCAGCCCGAGGAAGGGCGGCACAGATACGCAGTATTTT	CASSPRKGGTDTQYF
TRBV29-1	TRBD2	-	TRBJ2-1	TGCAGCGCCAGGACTAGCAGGAGGACCCCTCCATGGAATGAGCAGTTCTTC	CSARTSRRTPPWNEQFF
TRBV10-3	TRBD2	-	TRBJ2-7	TGTGCCATCAGTAGCTCTAGCGGGACTTACGAGCAGTACTTC	CAISSSSGTYEQYF
TRBV6-1	-	once	TRBJ2-1	TGTGCCAGCGGTGGGTGGCGAGACAATGAGCAGTTCTTC	CASGGWRDNEQFF
TRBV7-2	-	-	TRBJ2-7	TGTGCCAGCAGCGGGTGGAGGGAAGCCACGACCTACGAGCAGTACTTC	CASSGWREATTYEQYF
TRBV5-1	TRBD2	many	TRBJ2-1	TGCGCCAGCAGCGTCGGACTAGTTGGTGAGCAGTTCTTC	CASSVGLVGEQFF
TRBV20-1	TRBD1	-	TRBJ1-2	TGCAGTGCCCTGCGGACAGGGGACTATGGCTACACCTTC	CSALRTGDYGYTF
TRBV18	-	-	TRBJ1-2	TGTGCCAGCTCACCACAATCCCTTATTTCTGGCGGCTACACCTTC	CASSPQSLISGGYTF
TRBV12-3/TRBV12-4	-	few	TRBJ2-1	TGTGCCAGCAGTTTAAGGCAGGGGGGGCTCAATGAGCAGTTCTTC	CASSLRQGGLNEQFF
TRBV6-2/TRBV6-3	TRBD2	-	TRBJ2-1	TGTGCCAGCACACCAGCGGGACTAGCTTCCAATGAGCAGTTCTTC	CASTPAGLASNEQFF
TRBV20-1	TRBD2	-	TRBJ2-7	TGCAGTGCTAGATCACCCGGGACTAGCGGGAGCGTATACGAGCAGTACTTC	CSARSPGTSGSVYEQYF
TRBV20-1	TRBD2	-	TRBJ2-5	TGCAGTGCTAGGAGGACTAGCAGCGCGACCCAGTACTTC	CSARRTSSATQYF
TRBV25-1	TRBD2	-	TRBJ2-1	TGTGCCAGCACGATAGGGACTAGCGACGCCTACAATGAGCAGTTCTTC	CASTIGTSDAYNEQFF
TRBV27	-	few	TRBJ2-7	TGTGCCAGCAGTACACAGAGGGAGTTCTCCTACGAGCAGTACTTC	CASSTQREFSYEQYF
TRBV19	-	-	TRBJ2-1	TGTGCCAGTCGGACACACAATGAGCAGTTCTTC	CASRTHNEQFF
TRBV7-8	-	-	TRBJ2-7	TGTGCCAGCAGCCCAGGCAGGGAGTCCTACGGGCAGTACTTC	CASSPGRESYGQYF
TRBV10-3	-	many	TRBJ2-7	TGTGCCATCAGTCTAAAACTAGAATACGAGCAGTACTTC	CAISLKLEYEQYF
TRBV7-9	-	-	TRBJ2-7	TGTGCCAGCAGCCCACTGGTGGGGCCCTACGAGCAGTACTTC	CASSPLVGPYEQYF
TRBV14	-	-	TRBJ1-4	TGTGCCAGCAGCCAAGGGGGGACACGCGGAAAACTGTTTTTT	CASSQGGTRGKLFF
TRBV6-2/TRBV6-3	TRBD1	once	TRBJ2-1	TGTGCCAGCACTGGGACAGGGCTCTACAATGAGCAGTTCTTC	CASTGTGLYNEQFF
TRBV7-8	TRBD2	-	TRBJ2-1	TGTGCCAGCAGTATAATGTCTAGCGGGAGAGAACGATATGAGCAGTTCTTC	CASSIMSSGRERYEQFF
TRBV18	TRBD1	-	TRBJ1-1	TGTGCCAGCTCACTGACAGGGGGCGAAAGTGAAGCTTTCTTT	CASSLTGGESEAFF
TRBV20-1	TRBD2	few	TRBJ2-3	TGCAGTGCTAGAGATGCGACTAGCGGGAGCACAGATACGCAGTATTTT	CSARDATSGSTDTQYF
TRBV27	-	few	TRBJ2-3	TGTGCCAGAGTCTCAGATACGCAGTATTTT	CARVSDTQYF
TRBV20-1	TRBD2	many	TRBJ2-5	TGCAGTGCTAGAGGTGGGAGGGGAGAGACCCAGTACTTC	CSARGGRGETQYF
TRBV4-2	-	many	TRBJ2-1	TGTGCCAGCAGCCAGGCATACAATGAGCAGTTCTTC	CASSQAYNEQFF
TRBV6-5	TRBD2	many	TRBJ2-3	TGTGCCAGCAGTTACGGAGCGGGGGGGGTAGATACGCAGTATTTT	CASSYGAGGVDTQYF
TRBV12-3/TRBV12-4	-	-	TRBJ2-7	TGTGCCAGCAGCACGACTGGATACGAGCAGTACTTC	CASSTTGYEQYF
TRBV20-1	TRBD2	few	TRBJ2-6	TGCAGTGCTAGAGATCCGGGCCTAGCGGGCAGCTCTGGGGCCAACGTCCTGACTTTC	CSARDPGLAGSSGANVLTF
TRBV29-1	-	-	TRBJ2-3	TGCAGCGTCCGACAGTCGAGCGTCGCAGATACGCAGTATTTT	CSVRQSSVADTQYF
TRBV29-1	-	few	TRBJ2-3	TGCAGCGTTGAAGAGACGGGGGCGGGAGATACGCAGTATTTT	CSVEETGAGDTQYF
TRBV29-1	-	few	TRBJ2-7	TGCAGCGTTACCAACTCCTACGAGCAGTACTTC	CSVTNSYEQYF
TRBV7-2	TRBD2	-	TRBJ2-1	TGTGCCAGCAGCCCCCTGGCGGGAGGGAACAATGAGCAGTTCTTC	CASSPLAGGNNEQFF
TRBV20-1	-	-	TRBJ2-7	TGCAGTGCTAGAGGAGGCCGAGCAGCCTCCTACGAGCAGTACTTC	CSARGGRAASYEQYF
TRBV7-2	TRBD1	-	TRBJ2-4	TGTGCCAGCAGCCAGGACAGGAGGCGAATTCAGTACTTC	CASSQDRRRIQYF
TRBV4-1	-	-	TRBJ2-3	TGCGCCAGCAGTGTCCGGGAAGATACGCAGTATTTT	CASSVREDTQYF
TRBV5-1	TRBD1	-	TRBJ2-7	TGCGCCAGCAGGTTTACAGGGGGCTCGTACGAGCAGTACTTC	CASRFTGGSYEQYF
TRBV20-1	TRBD1	-	TRBJ1-1	TGCAGTGCTAGTGTAGACAGGGGCACTGAAGCTTTCTTT	CSASVDRGTEAFF
TRBV10-3	-	-	TRBJ1-2	TGTGCCCACAGGGCCTTCGAGGGTGGCTACACCTTC	CAHRAFEGGYTF
TRBV7-3	-	few	TRBJ2-1	TGTGCCAGTTCTCGGGATTTTCCGTACAATGAGCAGTTCTTC	CASSRDFPYNEQFF
TRBV30	-	once	TRBJ2-5	TGTGCCTGGACGCAAGGGACGGAATCTTTTTGGTACCAAGATACCCAGTACTTC	CAWTQGTESFWYQDTQYF